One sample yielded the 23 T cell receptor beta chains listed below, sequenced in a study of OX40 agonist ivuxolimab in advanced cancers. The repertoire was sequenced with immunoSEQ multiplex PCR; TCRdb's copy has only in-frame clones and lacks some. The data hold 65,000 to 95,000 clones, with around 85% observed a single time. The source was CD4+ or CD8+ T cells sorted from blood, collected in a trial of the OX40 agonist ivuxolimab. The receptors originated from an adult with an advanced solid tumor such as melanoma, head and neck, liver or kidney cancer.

The CDR3 nucleotides read TGTGCCAGCTCACTACATCAACCGGGACAGGGAATAAACTATGGCTACACCTTC. Residues: CASSLHQPGQGINYGYTF. The J gene is TRBJ1-2, the V gene TRBV18; the match to TRBD1 covers 9 bases. CDR3 size: 18 residues. V was pared by 4 bases and J by 2 bases, with 14 bases of the junction left unmatched. The germline V gene encodes CDR1 KGHSH and CDR2 LQKENI.

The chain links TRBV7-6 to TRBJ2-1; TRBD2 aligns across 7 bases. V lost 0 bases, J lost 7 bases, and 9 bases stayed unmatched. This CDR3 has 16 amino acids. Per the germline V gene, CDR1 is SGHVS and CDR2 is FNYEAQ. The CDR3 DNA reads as TGTGCCAGCAGCTTAGCGCGATCTAGCGGAAGGAATGAGCAGTTCTTC. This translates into CASSLARSSGRNEQFF.

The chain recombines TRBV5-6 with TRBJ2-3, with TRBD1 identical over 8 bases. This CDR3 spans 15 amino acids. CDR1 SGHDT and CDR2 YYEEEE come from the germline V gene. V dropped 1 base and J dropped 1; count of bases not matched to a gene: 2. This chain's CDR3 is CASSLQGQGTDTQYF. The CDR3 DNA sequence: TGTGCCAGCAGCTTGCAGGGACAGGGCACAGATACGCAGTATTTT.

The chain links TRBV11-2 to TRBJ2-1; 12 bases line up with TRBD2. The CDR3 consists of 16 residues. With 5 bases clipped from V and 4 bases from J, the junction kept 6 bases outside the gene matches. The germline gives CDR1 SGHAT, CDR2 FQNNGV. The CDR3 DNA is TGTGCCAGCAGCGTTGGACTAGCGGGAACATACAATGAGCAGTTCTTC. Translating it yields CASSVGLAGTYNEQFF.

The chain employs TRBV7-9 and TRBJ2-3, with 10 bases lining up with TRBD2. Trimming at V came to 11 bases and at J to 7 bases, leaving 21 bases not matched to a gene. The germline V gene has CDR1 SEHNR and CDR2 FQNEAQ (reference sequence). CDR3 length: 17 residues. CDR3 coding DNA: TGTGCCCCAACCAGGGTTCTAGCTAGCGGGAGTGGAAATACGCAGTATTTT. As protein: CAPTRVLASGSGNTQYF.

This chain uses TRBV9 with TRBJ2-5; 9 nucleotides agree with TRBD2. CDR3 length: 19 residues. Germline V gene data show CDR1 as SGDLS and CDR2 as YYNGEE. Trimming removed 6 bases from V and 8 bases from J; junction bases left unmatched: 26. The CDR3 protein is CASNSGPGLAGTTRDTQYF. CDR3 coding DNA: TGTGCCAGCAACTCCGGACCCGGGCTAGCGGGAACTACAAGGGATACCCAGTACTTC.

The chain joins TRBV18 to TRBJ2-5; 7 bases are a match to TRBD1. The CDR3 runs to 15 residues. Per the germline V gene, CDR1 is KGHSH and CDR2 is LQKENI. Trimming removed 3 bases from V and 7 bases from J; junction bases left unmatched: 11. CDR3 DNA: TGTGCCAGCTCACCCTCTAGACAGGGTGTGGGGACCCAGTACTTC. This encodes CASSPSRQGVGTQYF.

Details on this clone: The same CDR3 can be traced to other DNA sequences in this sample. CDR3 residues: CAWSPLGNTIYF. CDR3 nucleotide sequence: TGTGCCTGGAGTCCCTTAGGAAACACCATATATTTT. The chain couples TRBV30 to TRBJ1-3; no clear D gene. The CDR3 has 12 residues. The germline V gene has CDR1 GTSNPN and CDR2 SVGIG (reference sequence). The germline V and J ends were trimmed by 2 bases and 4 bases, with 6 bases remaining between them.

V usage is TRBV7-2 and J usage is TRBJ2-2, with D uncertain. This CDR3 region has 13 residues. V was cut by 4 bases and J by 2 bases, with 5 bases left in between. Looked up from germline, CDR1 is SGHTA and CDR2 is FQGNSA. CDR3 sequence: CASSSPNTGELFF. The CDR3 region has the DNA TGTGCCAGCAGCTCCCCTAACACCGGGGAGCTGTTTTTT.

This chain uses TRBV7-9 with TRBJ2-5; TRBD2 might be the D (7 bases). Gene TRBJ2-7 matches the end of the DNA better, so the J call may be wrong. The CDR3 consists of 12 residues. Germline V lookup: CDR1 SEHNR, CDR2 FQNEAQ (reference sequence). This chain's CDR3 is CARGRGAYEQYF. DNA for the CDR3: TGTGCCAGAGGGAGGGGGGCCTACGAGCAGTACTTC.

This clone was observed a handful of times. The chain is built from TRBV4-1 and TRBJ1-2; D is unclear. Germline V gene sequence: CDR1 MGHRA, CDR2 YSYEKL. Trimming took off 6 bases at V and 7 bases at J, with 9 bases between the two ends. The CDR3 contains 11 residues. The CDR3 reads CASRSTSGYTF. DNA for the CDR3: TGCGCCAGCAGATCCACAAGTGGCTACACCTTC.

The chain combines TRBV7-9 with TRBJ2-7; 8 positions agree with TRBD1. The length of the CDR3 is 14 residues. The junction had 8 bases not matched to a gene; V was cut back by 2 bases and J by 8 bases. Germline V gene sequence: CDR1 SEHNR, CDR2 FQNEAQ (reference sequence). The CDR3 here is CASSLKGTGSKQYF. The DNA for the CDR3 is TGTGCCAGCAGCTTAAAGGGGACAGGCTCCAAGCAGTACTTC.

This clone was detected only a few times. This CDR3 is CASSQRPGLRDAANVLTF. DNA for the CDR3: TGCGCCAGCAGCCAACGTCCGGGGCTTAGGGATGCGGCCAACGTCCTGACTTTC. V and J are TRBV4-1 and TRBJ2-6; D is possibly TRBD1 or TRBD2 (5 bases each). The CDR3 contains 18 residues. The germline V gene has CDR1 MGHRA and CDR2 YSYEKL. The V end lost 2 bases, the J end lost 6 bases, and 20 bases lay between the germline ends.

Here the CDR3 DNA reads TGTGCCAGCAGCACAGATCAAAGCTCTGGAAACACCATATATTTT. Amino acids: CASSTDQSSGNTIYF. The gene calls are TRBV2 and TRBJ1-3; no firm D call. The CDR3 is 15 amino acids. Germline-derived CDR1 and CDR2 are SNHLY and FYNNEI. Trimming cost V 6 bases and J 0 bases, with 12 bases left between them.

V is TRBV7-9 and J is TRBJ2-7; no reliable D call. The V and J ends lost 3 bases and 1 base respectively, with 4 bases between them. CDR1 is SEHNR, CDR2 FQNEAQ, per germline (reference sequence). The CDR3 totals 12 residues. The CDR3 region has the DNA TGTGCCAGCAGCTTCCGTTCCTACGAGCAGTACTTC. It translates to CASSFRSYEQYF.

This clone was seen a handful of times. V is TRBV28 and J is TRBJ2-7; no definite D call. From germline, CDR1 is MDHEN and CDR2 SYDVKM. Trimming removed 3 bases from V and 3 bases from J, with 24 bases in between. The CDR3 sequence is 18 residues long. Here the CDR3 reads CASSFRPMDANFDYEQYF. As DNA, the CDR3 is TGTGCCAGCAGTTTCCGCCCCATGGACGCTAATTTTGACTACGAGCAGTACTTC.

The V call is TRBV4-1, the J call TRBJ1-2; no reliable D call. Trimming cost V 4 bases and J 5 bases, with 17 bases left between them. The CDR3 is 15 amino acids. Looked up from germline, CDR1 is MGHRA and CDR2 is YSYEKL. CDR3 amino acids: CASSPPGSGLYGYTF. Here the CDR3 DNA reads TGCGCCAGCAGCCCCCCGGGATCCGGTTTATATGGCTACACCTTC.

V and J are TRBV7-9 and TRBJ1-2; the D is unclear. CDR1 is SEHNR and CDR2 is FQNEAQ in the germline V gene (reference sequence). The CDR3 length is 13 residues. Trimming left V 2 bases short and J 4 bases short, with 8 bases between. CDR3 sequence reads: CASSLKQVYGYTF. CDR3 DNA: TGTGCCAGCAGCTTAAAGCAGGTCTATGGCTACACCTTC.

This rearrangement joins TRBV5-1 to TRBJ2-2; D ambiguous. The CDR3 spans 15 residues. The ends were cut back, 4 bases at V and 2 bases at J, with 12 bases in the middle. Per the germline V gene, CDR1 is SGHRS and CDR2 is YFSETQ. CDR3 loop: CASSPRVSNTGELFF. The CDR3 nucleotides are TGCGCCAGCAGCCCTCGGGTCTCAAACACCGGGGAGCTGTTTTTT.

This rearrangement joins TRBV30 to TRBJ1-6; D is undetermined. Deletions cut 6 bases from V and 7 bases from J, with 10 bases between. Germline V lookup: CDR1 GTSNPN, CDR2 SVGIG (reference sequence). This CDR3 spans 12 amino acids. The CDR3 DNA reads TGTGCCTGTTCCCGGGTGAATTCACCCCTCCACTTT. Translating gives CACSRVNSPLHF.

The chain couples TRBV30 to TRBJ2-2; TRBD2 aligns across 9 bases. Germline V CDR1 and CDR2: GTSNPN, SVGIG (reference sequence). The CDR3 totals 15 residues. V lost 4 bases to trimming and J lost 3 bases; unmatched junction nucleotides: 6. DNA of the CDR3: TGTGCCTGGACCCCTAGCGGGGATTACACCGGGGAGCTGTTTTTT. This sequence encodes CAWTPSGDYTGELFF.

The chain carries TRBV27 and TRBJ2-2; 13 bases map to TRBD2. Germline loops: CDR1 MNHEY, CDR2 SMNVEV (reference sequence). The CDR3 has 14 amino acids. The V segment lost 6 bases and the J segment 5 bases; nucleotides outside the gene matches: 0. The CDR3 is CASRGLAGTGELFF. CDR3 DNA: TGTGCCAGCAGGGGACTAGCGGGAACCGGGGAGCTGTTTTTT.

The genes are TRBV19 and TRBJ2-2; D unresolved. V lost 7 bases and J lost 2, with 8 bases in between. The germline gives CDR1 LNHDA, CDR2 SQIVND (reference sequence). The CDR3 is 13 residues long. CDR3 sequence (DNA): TGTGCCAGTAACCCAGCCAACACCGGGGAGCTGTTTTTT. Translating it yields CASNPANTGELFF.